These 20 T cell receptor beta chains share one sample of origin, sequenced in a study of shared clonotypes between healthy human individuals. The protocol was immunoSEQ multiplex PCR, while the TCRdb copy is restricted to in-frame clones and leaves out a portion. The data contain about 520,000 clones, roughly 95% of them singletons. The sequenced sample was naive CD4+ T cells sorted from blood. Described subset: CD45RA+ positively selected. These receptors all stem from a woman in her twenties or thirties in good health.

The J gene is TRBJ1-2, the V gene TRBV7-9; TRBD1 is a possible D gene (5 bases). The V and J ends lost 1 base and 2 bases respectively, with 11 bases between them. Germline V lookup: CDR1 SEHNR, CDR2 FQNEAQ (reference sequence). The CDR3 extends over 15 amino acids. CDR3 sequence reads: CASSLGRTQNYGYTF. CDR3 bases: TGTGCCAGCAGCTTAGGCAGGACACAAAACTATGGCTACACCTTC.

This chain uses TRBV10-1 with TRBJ2-1, with 8 bases fitting TRBD2. The CDR3 extends over 15 amino acids. Germline lookup yields CDR1 WNHNN and CDR2 SYGVQD (reference sequence). V shed 2 bases and J 6 bases; nucleotides not matched to a gene: 6. The CDR3 DNA follows: TGCGCCAGCAGTGAGAGCGGGAGCGGGTTCAATGAGCAGTTCTTC. It is translated as CASSESGSGFNEQFF.

J is TRBJ2-7 and V is TRBV7-9, with D uncertain. This CDR3 spans 19 amino acids. Deletions cut 1 base from V and 2 bases from J, with 24 bases between. Germline V CDR1 and CDR2: SEHNR, FQNEAQ (reference sequence). The DNA for the CDR3 is TGTGCCAGCAGCTTAGTAGTACGGAGCCTAACCTATGAGACCTACGAGCAGTACTTC. Translated, it gives CASSLVVRSLTYETYEQYF. The full variable domain, in which reference TRBV7-9 and TRBJ2-7 provide the parts outside the CDR3, is DTGVSQNPRHKITKRGQNVTFRCDPISEHNRLYWYRQTLGQGPEFLTYFQNEAQLEKSRLLSDRFSAERPKGSFSTLEIQRTEQGDSAMYLCASSLVVRSLTYETYEQYFGPGTRLTVT.

The CDR3 DNA reads as TGTGCCAGCAGCGGTCGACGAGGACCTTACAATGAGCAGTTCTTC. Its translation is CASSGRRGPYNEQFF. The V call is TRBV5-8, the J call TRBJ2-1; the D is unclear. The CDR3 covers 15 residues. V lost 4 bases and J 4 bases, leaving 15 bases between the germline ends. Germline values: CDR1 SGHTS, CDR2 YDEGEE.

This clone came up once. The chain joins TRBV19 to TRBJ2-1, with 13 bases identical to TRBD2. Germline V gene lookup returns CDR1 LNHDA and CDR2 SQIVND (reference sequence). There are 15 residues in the CDR3. V shed 8 bases and J 9 bases; nucleotides not matched to a gene: 10. The CDR3 sequence: CASGTSGKGNGEQFF. The CDR3 region has the DNA TGTGCCAGTGGGACTAGCGGGAAGGGTAACGGTGAGCAGTTCTTC.

The chain recombines TRBV7-6 with TRBJ2-3; possibly TRBD1 or TRBD2 for D (5 bases each). The length of the CDR3 is 17 residues. Germline V CDR1 and CDR2: SGHVS, FNYEAQ. Trimming removed 3 bases from V and 1 base from J, with 17 bases in between. CDR3 nucleotides: TGTGCCAGCAGCTTGGGGTACGGGACCGGGGGCACAGATACGCAGTATTTT. This translates into CASSLGYGTGGTDTQYF.

This chain uses TRBV29-1 with TRBJ2-3; 12 bases align to TRBD2. Germline-derived CDR1 and CDR2 are SQVTM and ANQGSEA. The CDR3 spans 13 residues. V shed 5 bases and J 5 bases; nucleotides not matched to a gene: 2. CDR3 nucleotide sequence: TGCAGCGTTACTAGCGGGAGGAGAGATACGCAGTATTTT. This sequence encodes CSVTSGRRDTQYF.

V gene TRBV5-1 combines with J gene TRBJ2-5; D uncertain. The length of the CDR3 is 12 residues. With 1 base removed from V and 2 bases from J, the gap between germline ends came to 3 bases. Germline values: CDR1 SGHRS, CDR2 YFSETQ. The CDR3 DNA reads as TGCGCCAGCAGCTTGAGACAAGAGACCCAGTACTTC. This sequence encodes CASSLRQETQYF.

CDR3 amino acids: CASSSLGGDNEQFF. The CDR3 DNA sequence: TGTGCCAGCAGTTCTCTTGGGGGGGACAATGAGCAGTTCTTC. This chain joins TRBV28 and TRBJ2-1; the match to TRBD2 covers 7 bases. CDR3 length: 14 amino acids. Germline V gene sequence: CDR1 MDHEN, CDR2 SYDVKM. V shed 4 bases and J 5 bases; nucleotides not matched to a gene: 5.

A few counts support this clone. Other DNA variants within this sample encode the same CDR3. The rearrangement joins TRBV7-9 to TRBJ2-7; 9 bases agree with TRBD1. CDR1 SEHNR and CDR2 FQNEAQ come from the germline V gene (reference sequence). J gave up 2 bases and V 1 base, and 0 bases lay outside the gene matches. The CDR3 totals 14 residues. DNA for the CDR3: TGTGCCAGCAGCTTAGGACAGGGGGCCTACGAGCAGTACTTC. This encodes CASSLGQGAYEQYF.

The chain joins TRBV5-8 to TRBJ2-7, with 10 nucleotides matching TRBD2. The CDR3 loop spans 14 amino acids. Trimming cost V 4 bases and J 4 bases; bases outside gene matches: 5. CDR1 is SGHTS and CDR2 is YDEGEE in the germline V gene. The CDR3 bases are TGTGCCAGCAGCAAACTAGCGGGACCGTACGAGCAGTACTTC. Amino acids: CASSKLAGPYEQYF.

The chain combines TRBV5-1 with TRBJ1-4; a weak D match, TRBD1 (6 bases). This CDR3 region has 14 residues. The germline CDR1 and CDR2 sequences are SGHRS and YFSETQ. V lost 4 bases to trimming and J lost 3 bases, with 10 bases between them. The chain's CDR3 is CASSRGHSNEKLFF. DNA for the CDR3: TGCGCCAGCAGCAGGGGACACTCTAATGAAAAACTGTTTTTT.

To note about this clone: The same CDR3 arises from other DNA sequences in this sample as well. The genes are TRBV20-1 and TRBJ2-5, with 7 positions matching TRBD1. Germline loops: CDR1 DFQATT, CDR2 SNEGSKA (reference sequence). This CDR3 has 11 amino acids. V dropped 6 bases and J dropped 4; count of bases not matched to a gene: 2. The CDR3: CSARDRETQYF. Written as DNA, the CDR3 is TGCAGTGCCAGGGACAGAGAGACCCAGTACTTC.

Note on this clone: Other DNA sequences in the same sample also yield this CDR3. The chain combines TRBV5-4 with TRBJ2-7; no reliable D call. The CDR3 is made up of 15 amino acids. Germline V gene data show CDR1 as SGHNT and CDR2 as YYREEE (reference sequence). V dropped 0 bases and J dropped 0 bases, with 10 bases sitting between them. CDR3 protein: CASSLDGSGSYEQYF. As DNA, the CDR3 is TGTGCCAGCAGCTTGGACGGATCGGGCTCCTACGAGCAGTACTTC.

The CDR3 loop is CASSPLPAGYGYTF. The CDR3 DNA reads TGTGCCAGCAGTCCCCTCCCAGCGGGCTATGGCTACACCTTC. The V call is TRBV27, the J call TRBJ1-2; D is unresolved. V lost 5 bases, J lost 4 bases, and 14 bases lay in between. This CDR3 region has 14 residues. Germline CDR1 MNHEY, CDR2 SMNVEV (reference sequence).

The V and J genes are TRBV27 and TRBJ2-2; weak D call: TRBD1 (8 bases). This CDR3 region has 15 residues. The ends were cut back, 5 bases at V and 6 bases at J, with 16 bases in the middle. Per the germline V gene, CDR1 is MNHEY and CDR2 is SMNVEV (reference sequence). For the CDR3, the DNA is TGTGCCAGCAGTCCAGACAGGGGAGGGTCCGGGGAGCTGTTTTTT. Amino acids: CASSPDRGGSGELFF.

On this clone: Different DNA sequences within this sample yield the same CDR3. In nucleotides, the CDR3 is TGCGCCAGCAGCTTGGGACAGGAGAACACTGAAGCTTTCTTT. Translated, it gives CASSLGQENTEAFF. This chain uses TRBV5-1 with TRBJ1-1; tentative D call: TRBD1 (6 bases). The V gene's germline CDR1 is SGHRS and CDR2 YFSETQ. The CDR3 extends over 14 amino acids. V lost 0 bases, J lost 1 base, and 7 bases lay in between.

The J gene is TRBJ2-3, the V gene TRBV6-5; TRBD2 aligns across 7 bases. J was trimmed by 3 bases and V by 2 bases; bases with no gene match: 5. CDR1 and CDR2 from the germline V gene are MNHEY and SVGAGI. The CDR3 is 15 amino acids. The CDR3 nucleotides read TGTGCCAGCAGTTACCATAGCGGGTTTACAGATACGCAGTATTTT. Its protein product is CASSYHSGFTDTQYF.

Here the CDR3 DNA reads TGCAGCGTTGAAGATAGAAGGGGGCTCGGCGGGGAGCTGTTTTTT. It yields the protein CSVEDRRGLGGELFF. V gene TRBV29-1 combines with J gene TRBJ2-2, with 7 bases matching TRBD1. The CDR3 covers 15 residues. Germline V CDR1 and CDR2: SQVTM, ANQGSEA. Losses at the gene ends were 0 bases for V and 7 bases for J; bases not matched to a gene: 8.

V is TRBV18 and J is TRBJ2-1; D is unclear. Trimming shortened V by 1 base and J by 2 bases, and 6 bases separated the two germline ends. The CDR3 sequence is 14 residues long. The germline V gene encodes CDR1 KGHSH and CDR2 LQKENI. CDR3 loop: CASSPQATYNEQFF. The CDR3 bases are TGTGCCAGCTCACCACAGGCTACCTACAATGAGCAGTTCTTC.